The 28 T cell receptor beta chains in this list originate from one sample, sequenced in a study of T cell responses to AZD1222 COVID-19 vaccine. Clones were read by immunoSEQ multiplex PCR, and TCRdb kept only the in-frame ones, dropping some. The table lists some 110,000 clones, roughly 87% of them singletons. The sequences come from peripheral blood, collected on day 0 of AZD1222 vaccination. The receptor source for this set is an adult in good health.

The V and J genes are TRBV7-4 and TRBJ2-5; D is possibly TRBD1 (6 bases). The germline V gene encodes CDR1 SGHVT and CDR2 SQSDAQ. Trimming shortened V by 6 bases and J by 5 bases, and 19 bases separated the two germline ends. The CDR3 has 15 amino acids. CDR3 bases: TGTGCCAGCAGTCACAACTCAGGGGTAGCGGAGACCCAGTACTTC. As protein: CASSHNSGVAETQYF.

The chain recombines TRBV4-1 with TRBJ1-2; D uncertain. The V gene's germline CDR1 is MGHRA and CDR2 YSYEKL. This CDR3 contains 15 residues. V was shortened by 3 bases and J by 7 bases, with 18 bases between the two germline ends. As DNA, the CDR3 is TGCGCCAGCAGCCAGGCCCCCGCGGACCTGTCTGGCTACACCTTC. As protein: CASSQAPADLSGYTF.

This chain connects TRBV4-1 to TRBJ2-1; TRBD2 matches 8 bases. Per the germline V gene, CDR1 is MGHRA and CDR2 is YSYEKL. This CDR3 is built from 16 residues. V lost 0 bases to trimming and J lost 0 bases; unmatched junction nucleotides: 1. The DNA of the CDR3 is TGCGCCAGCAGCCAAGATAGCGGGACCTCCTACAATGAGCAGTTCTTC. Protein product: CASSQDSGTSYNEQFF.

This chain links TRBV16 with TRBJ1-3; weak D call: TRBD1 (5 bases). Germline loops: CDR1 KGHSY, CDR2 FQNENV. Trimming cost V 2 bases and J 0 bases, with 14 bases left between them. This CDR3 contains 17 residues. CDR3: CASSQPHDSYSGNTIYF. The DNA of the CDR3 is TGTGCCAGCAGCCAACCGCACGACAGTTACTCTGGAAACACCATATATTTT. Full variable domain (remainder filled in from reference TRBV16 and TRBJ1-3): GEEVAQTPKHLVRGEGQKAKLYCAPIKGHSYVFWYQQVLKNEFKFLISFQNENVFDETGMPKERFSAKCLPNSPCSLEIQATKLEDSAVYFCASSQPHDSYSGNTIYFGEGSWLTVV.

This clone was counted only a few times. This chain joins TRBV6-5 and TRBJ2-7; 8 bases agree with TRBD1. The CDR3 contains 14 residues. Germline lookup yields CDR1 MNHEY and CDR2 SVGAGI. The V segment lost 5 bases and the J segment 2 bases; nucleotides outside the gene matches: 5. The CDR3 DNA reads TGTGCCAGCAGTCCCGGACAGGGAGCCTACGAGCAGTACTTC. This sequence encodes CASSPGQGAYEQYF.

CDR3 in amino acids: CATSHRGVVQPQHF. For the CDR3, the DNA is TGTGCCACCAGTCACCGGGGAGTGGTCCAGCCCCAGCATTTT. The V and J genes are TRBV24-1 and TRBJ1-5; D remains unclear. The germline V and J ends were trimmed by 6 bases and 7 bases, with 15 bases remaining between them. CDR1 and CDR2 (germline): KGHDR, SFDVKD. This CDR3 has 14 amino acids.

The V gene is TRBV9, the J gene TRBJ2-1; TRBD2 aligns across 10 bases. Germline values: CDR1 SGDLS, CDR2 YYNGEE. V trimming: 0 bases; J trimming: 6 bases; junction bases outside the gene matches: 3. The CDR3 runs 15 residues. CDR3 protein: CASSVAGLAVNEQFF. The DNA of the CDR3 is TGTGCCAGCAGCGTAGCTGGACTAGCGGTCAATGAGCAGTTCTTC.

The chain carries TRBV5-1 and TRBJ1-4, with D hard to call. V lost 5 bases and J lost 4, with 12 bases in between. CDR1 and CDR2 (germline): SGHRS, YFSETQ. This CDR3 comprises 14 residues. The CDR3 spells CASRSGRINEKLFF. Written as DNA, the CDR3 is TGCGCCAGCAGGAGTGGCCGGATTAATGAAAAACTGTTTTTT.

V and J are TRBV3-1 (or the pseudogene TRBV3-2) and TRBJ1-6, with D perhaps matching TRBD1 (6 bases). Germline V gene sequence: CDR1 LGHDT, CDR2 YNNKEL (reference sequence). V gave up 1 base and J gave up 6 bases, with 7 bases separating them. This CDR3 comprises 14 residues. The CDR3 DNA reads as TGTGCCAGCAGCCAAGGGACAGTTAATTCACCCCTCCACTTT. Translation: CASSQGTVNSPLHF.

The J gene is TRBJ1-6, the V gene TRBV5-6, with a possible D match to TRBD1 (6 bases). In germline, CDR1 is SGHDT, CDR2 YYEEEE. The CDR3 is made up of 13 amino acids. Trimming took off 4 bases at V and 8 bases at J, with 10 bases between the two ends. Written as DNA, the CDR3 is TGTGCCAGCAGCCAAAACAGGGATTCACCCCTCCACTTT. Protein: CASSQNRDSPLHF.

The chain is built from TRBV28 and TRBJ1-5; a possible D gene is TRBD1 (5 bases). Trimming stripped 5 bases from V and 6 bases from J, with 23 bases between. CDR1 and CDR2 from the germline V gene are MDHEN and SYDVKM. CDR3 length: 17 residues. The CDR3 spells CASSRLRGAEGVQPQHF. In nucleotides, the CDR3 is TGTGCCAGCAGTCGTCTCCGTGGGGCGGAGGGTGTTCAGCCCCAGCATTTT.

J is TRBJ1-2 and V is TRBV19, with D tentatively TRBD1 (5 bases). The germline gives CDR1 LNHDA, CDR2 SQIVND (reference sequence). V was trimmed by 7 bases and J by 4 bases, leaving 16 bases between them. The CDR3 is made up of 14 amino acids. The CDR3 protein is CASIGWDRLYGYTF. The CDR3 DNA reads as TGTGCCAGTATTGGTTGGGACCGGCTCTATGGCTACACCTTC.

V and J are TRBV6-1 and TRBJ2-7; no definite D call. CDR3 length: 14 residues. V was clipped by 6 bases and J by 10 bases, with 22 bases between them. Germline V lookup: CDR1 MNHNS, CDR2 SASEGT. CDR3 bases: TGTGCCAGCAGCTGGGCGGACGGAAACAAGGGACAGTACTTC. Translation: CASSWADGNKGQYF.

This clone was observed a few times. The CDR3 loop is CALRSIGNTIYF. In DNA, the CDR3 is TGTGCTCTACGGAGCATTGGAAACACCATATATTTT. The chain carries TRBV30 and TRBJ1-3, with D unresolved. Germline V gene data show CDR1 as GTSNPN and CDR2 as SVGIG (reference sequence). This CDR3 spans 12 amino acids.

The V call is TRBV24-1, the J call TRBJ2-3, with D perhaps TRBD1 (6 bases). CDR1 is KGHDR and CDR2 is SFDVKD in the germline V gene. This CDR3 spans 16 amino acids. V was cut by 2 bases and J by 0 bases, with 11 bases left in between. The CDR3, as DNA: TGTGCCACCAGTGATTCCTGGGACATCAGCACAGATACGCAGTATTTT. Translating it yields CATSDSWDISTDTQYF.

This rearrangement joins TRBV6-4 to TRBJ1-1; 7 nucleotides agree with TRBD1. The V gene end was trimmed by 3 bases and the J gene end by 10 bases; junction bases not matched to a gene: 8. Germline V gives CDR1 MRHNA, CDR2 SNTAGT. This CDR3 has 13 amino acids. The CDR3 nucleotides are TGTGCCAGCAGTGAATCGACAGGGACCCGAGCTTTCTTT. It specifies CASSESTGTRAFF.

The V gene is TRBV7-6, the J gene TRBJ2-2, with 9 bases fitting TRBD2. J lost 0 bases, V lost 5 bases, and 4 bases had no gene match. The CDR3 has 16 amino acids. CDR1 and CDR2 (germline): SGHVS, FNYEAQ. The CDR3 bases are TGTGCCAGCAGCCTCTTAGCGGGGGCGAACACCGGGGAGCTGTTTTTT. This codes for CASSLLAGANTGELFF.

The V and J genes are TRBV5-4 and TRBJ1-1, with 8 bases lining up with TRBD1. Looked up from germline, CDR1 is SGHNT and CDR2 is YYREEE (reference sequence). CDR3 size: 14 residues. Trimming took 7 bases from V and 4 from J; bases not matched to a gene: 9. The CDR3 DNA sequence: TGTGCCAGCGGGGCAGGGGGCTGGGGCACTGAAGCTTTCTTT. It translates to CASGAGGWGTEAFF. Full variable domain (rest looked up from reference TRBV5-4 and TRBJ1-1): ETGVTQSPTHLIKTRGQQVTLRCSSQSGHNTVSWYQQALGQGPQFIFQYYREEENGRGNFPPRFSGLQFPNYSSELNVNALELDDSALYLCASGAGGWGTEAFFGQGTRLTVV.

The V call is TRBV19, the J call TRBJ2-7, with unresolved D. The V gene lost 6 bases and the J gene lost 2 bases, with 14 bases spanning the gap. In germline, CDR1 is LNHDA, CDR2 SQIVND (reference sequence). The CDR3 runs to 14 residues. Here the CDR3 DNA reads TGTGCCAGTAGACCAGACACGGTAACCTACGAGCAGTACTTC. This encodes CASRPDTVTYEQYF.

The chain couples TRBV5-1 to TRBJ2-7; the D is unclear. The length of the CDR3 is 14 residues. Germline V gives CDR1 SGHRS, CDR2 YFSETQ. V shed 2 bases and J shed 0 bases, with 9 bases lying between them. The DNA of the CDR3 is TGCGCCAGCAGCTTCTCGGAGAGCTCCTACGAGCAGTACTTC. Its translation: CASSFSESSYEQYF.

V and J are TRBV28 and TRBJ2-2, with TRBD1 matching 8 bases. Germline-derived CDR1 and CDR2 are MDHEN and SYDVKM. The CDR3 is 15 amino acids. V was clipped by 4 bases and J by 5 bases; unmatched bases: 6. CDR3 DNA sequence: TGTGCCAGCAGTTCCGCCGGACAGGGAACCGGGGAGCTGTTTTTT. It yields the protein CASSSAGQGTGELFF.

The genes are TRBV19 and TRBJ2-1; TRBD2 agrees at 8 bases. The junction had 14 bases not matched to a gene; V was cut back by 6 bases and J by 4 bases. This CDR3 contains 17 residues. Germline values: CDR1 LNHDA, CDR2 SQIVND (reference sequence). CDR3 loop: CASSRLRAGGHYNEQFF. CDR3 DNA sequence: TGTGCCAGTAGCCGCTTGCGGGCGGGAGGCCATTACAATGAGCAGTTCTTC.

The J gene is TRBJ2-3, the V gene TRBV6-5; D call uncertain. Trimming stripped 6 bases from V and 3 bases from J, with 16 bases between. Germline-derived CDR1 and CDR2 are MNHEY and SVGAGI. This CDR3 comprises 15 residues. The CDR3 reads CASSYRHERTDTQYF. The DNA of the CDR3 is TGTGCCAGCAGCTATAGACACGAAAGGACAGATACGCAGTATTTT.

The V call is TRBV27, the J call TRBJ1-2, with no clear D. Germline assignment: CDR1 MNHEY and CDR2 SMNVEV (reference sequence). The V gene lost 5 bases and the J gene lost 2 bases, with 9 bases spanning the gap. CDR3 length equals 13 residues. CDR3 region: CASSIRENYGYTF. The CDR3 nucleotides are TGTGCCAGCAGTATCCGTGAGAACTATGGCTACACCTTC.

J is TRBJ2-6 and V is TRBV7-3; no clear D. Trimming removed 5 bases from V and 0 bases from J, with 8 bases in between. This CDR3 spans 15 amino acids. CDR1 and CDR2 (germline): SGHTA, FQGTGA. The CDR3 spells CASSLGPSGANVLTF. The CDR3 DNA is TGTGCCAGCAGCCTTGGACCCTCTGGGGCCAACGTCCTGACTTTC.

The DNA for the CDR3 is TGTGCCAGCAGTTACTCTAGGAATTCACCCCTCCACTTT. This encodes CASSYSRNSPLHF. The chain joins TRBV6-5 to TRBJ1-6; D gene unclear. The germline V and J ends were trimmed by 0 bases and 7 bases, with 4 bases remaining between them. The CDR3 extends over 13 amino acids. CDR1 is MNHEY, CDR2 SVGAGI, per germline.

The chain has TRBV30 and TRBJ1-2, with D perhaps TRBD1 (6 bases). The CDR3 covers 12 residues. Germline lookup yields CDR1 GTSNPN and CDR2 SVGIG (reference sequence). The V end was cut by 0 bases, the J end by 7 bases, with 9 bases between. The chain's CDR3 is CAWSVQGGGYTF. For the CDR3, the DNA is TGTGCCTGGAGTGTACAGGGCGGTGGCTACACCTTC.

This clone showed up just a few times. V and J are TRBV2 and TRBJ1-2; unclear D gene. CDR1 and CDR2 (germline): SNHLY, FYNNEI. The germline V and J ends were trimmed by 4 bases and 4 bases, with 7 bases remaining between them. The CDR3 is 12 amino acids. The CDR3 here is CASSASGYGYTF. The DNA for the CDR3 is TGTGCCAGCAGTGCTAGCGGCTATGGCTACACCTTC.